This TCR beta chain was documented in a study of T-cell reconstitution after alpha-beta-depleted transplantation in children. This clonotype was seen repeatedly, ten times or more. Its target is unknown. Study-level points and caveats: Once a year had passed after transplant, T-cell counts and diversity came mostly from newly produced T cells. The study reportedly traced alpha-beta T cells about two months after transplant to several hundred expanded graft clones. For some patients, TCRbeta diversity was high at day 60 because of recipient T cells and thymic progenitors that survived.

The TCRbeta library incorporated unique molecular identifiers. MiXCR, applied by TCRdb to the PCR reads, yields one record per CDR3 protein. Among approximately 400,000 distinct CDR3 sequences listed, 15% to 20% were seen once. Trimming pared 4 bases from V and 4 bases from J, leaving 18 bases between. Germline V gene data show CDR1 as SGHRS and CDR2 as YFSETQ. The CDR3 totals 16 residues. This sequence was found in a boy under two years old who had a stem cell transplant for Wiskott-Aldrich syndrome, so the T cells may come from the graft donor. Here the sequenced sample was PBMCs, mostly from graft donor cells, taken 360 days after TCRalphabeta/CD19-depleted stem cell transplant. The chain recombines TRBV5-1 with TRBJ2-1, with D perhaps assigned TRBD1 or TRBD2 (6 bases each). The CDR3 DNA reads TGCGCCAGCAGCCAGCGGAGGGGACACAATTACAATGAGCAGTTCTTC. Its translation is CASSQRRGHNYNEQFF.